The T cell receptor beta chain under discussion was sequenced for a study of T cells after yellow fever vaccination (dated by TCRdb to about 2019). With respect to the entire study: The SMART-Seq v4 Ultra Low Input RNA kit was used to prepare libraries from fractions with low cell numbers. Blood was drawn at multiple timepoints before and after primary and secondary immunization, with bulk PBMC replicates and cell subsets isolated. Two healthy male donors made up the cohort, one aged 18 to 30 years and the other aged 30 to 40 years. Bulk TCR alpha and beta repertoires were sequenced longitudinally to track T-cell clones before and after primary and booster YFV17D yellow fever vaccination. General conclusions and limits of the study: Compared with the primary T-cell response, the secondary T-cell response was weaker but faster, peaking on day 5 rather than day 15. Computational filtering was needed because FACS-sorted repertoires could contain abundant contaminating clonotypes from the bulk population. The study included only a couple of donors, which limits how far the findings can be generalized. A small share of clonotypes occurred in both CD4 and CD8 compartments, likely arising from convergent recombination. After the booster, most of the clones that had expanded following primary vaccination were detected again (around 97% of CD4 and more than 85% of CD8), which suggests that memory was broadly maintained.

The germline V and J ends show losses of 6 bases and 6 bases respectively, and no gene match explains 5 bases of the junction. The CDR1 and CDR2 encoded by the germline V gene are MNHEY and SVGAGI. The CDR3 contains 14 residues, cysteine and phenylalanine counted. CDR3 DNA is the only sequence kept; it has 42 bases, read in frame from the first base. The instrument given in TCRdb is Illumina NovaSeq 6000. Synthesis of TCR cDNA relied on 5'RACE template switching, a step that introduced a universal primer site along with unique molecular identifiers. cDNA synthesis was primed from both the TCR alpha and TCR beta constant segments. Library amplification used two PCR steps, and the second PCR step added sample barcodes and sequencing adapters. Sequencing of libraries was done on Illumina HiSeq 2500 (2x100 bp) or NovaSeq (2x150 bp). The original pipeline was this. MIGEC handled demultiplexing of reads and collapsing into UMI consensus sequences, while MiXCR performed V(D)J alignment. Vaccine-responding clonotypes were defined with edgeR using replicate PBMC samples, requiring FDR below 0.01 and a log2 fold change above 5 up to day 15. Bulk clonotypes were assigned CD4 or CD8 identity according to which sequenced CD4 or CD8 repertoire held them at higher abundance. TCRdb cleaned the public reads at Q25 with fastp, built clones with MiXCR and kept in-frame beta chains. Every entry covers one CDR3 protein and lists the most common genes and DNA from its rows. The V and J calls shown here were made by TCRdb, not taken from the authors' results. A total of a few hundred thousand distinct CDR3 sequences appear in this sample, about 4% of them only once. The ten biggest clones cover about 26% of the sample.

The intended sense of this specimen's treatment or condition label: live attenuated yellow fever vaccine strain. At every blood-draw timepoint, two biological replicates of bulk PBMCs were collected. PBMCs were isolated from peripheral blood using a standard Ficoll-Paque protocol. TriZol was used to extract RNA from bulk PBMCs, from CD4 and CD8 fractions, and from dextramer-positive and dextramer-negative fractions. Only a few counts were recorded for this clonotype. The target of this receptor is not known. Base qualities are not recorded, but no much larger clone differs from it by a single base. This sequence uses TRBV6-5 and TRBJ1-6; 7 middle bases align to TRBD1. This TCR was sampled from a man between 18 and 35 years old who received the YFV17D yellow fever vaccine. The sequencing used PBMCs, collected 5 days after the yellow fever booster vaccination. For the CDR3, the sequence is CASRPPGGNSPLHF. The bases read TGTGCCAGCAGACCCCCAGGGGGTAATTCACCCCTCCACTTT.